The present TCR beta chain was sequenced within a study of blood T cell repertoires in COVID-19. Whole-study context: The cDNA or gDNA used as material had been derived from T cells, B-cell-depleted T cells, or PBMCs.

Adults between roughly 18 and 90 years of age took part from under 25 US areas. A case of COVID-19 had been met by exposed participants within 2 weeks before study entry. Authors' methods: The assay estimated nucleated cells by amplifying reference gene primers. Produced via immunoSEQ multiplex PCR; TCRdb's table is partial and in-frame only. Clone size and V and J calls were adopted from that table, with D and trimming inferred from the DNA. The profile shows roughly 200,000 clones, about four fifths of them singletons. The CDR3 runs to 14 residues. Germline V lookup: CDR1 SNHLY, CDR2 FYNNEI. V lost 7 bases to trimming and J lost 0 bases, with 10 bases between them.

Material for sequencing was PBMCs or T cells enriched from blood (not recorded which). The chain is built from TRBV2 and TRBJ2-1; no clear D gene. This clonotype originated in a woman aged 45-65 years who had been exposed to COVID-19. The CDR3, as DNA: TGTGCCAGCACGATAGAAAGCTCCTACAATGAGCAGTTCTTC. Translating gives CASTIESSYNEQFF.